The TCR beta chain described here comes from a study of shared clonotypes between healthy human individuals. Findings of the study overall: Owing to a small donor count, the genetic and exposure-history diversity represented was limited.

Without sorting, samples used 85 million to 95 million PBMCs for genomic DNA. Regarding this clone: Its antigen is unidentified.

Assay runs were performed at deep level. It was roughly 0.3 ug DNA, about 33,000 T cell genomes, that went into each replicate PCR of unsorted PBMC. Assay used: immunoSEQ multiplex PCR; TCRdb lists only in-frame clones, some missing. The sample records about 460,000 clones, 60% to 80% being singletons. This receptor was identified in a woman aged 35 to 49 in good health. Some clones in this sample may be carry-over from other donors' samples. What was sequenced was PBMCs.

The CDR3 reads CASSFSLTGIQPQHF. The CDR3 bases are TGTGCCAGCAGCTTCAGCCTGACAGGGATTCAGCCCCAGCATTTT. J is TRBJ1-5 and V is TRBV5-5; 7 nucleotides agree with TRBD1. Per germline, CDR1 SGHKS and CDR2 YYEKEE (reference sequence). This CDR3 is built from 15 residues. V shed 2 bases, J shed 6 bases, and the junction held 8 bases outside the gene matches. The whole variable domain, remainder taken from reference TRBV5-5 and TRBJ1-5, is DAGVTQSPTHLIKTRGQQVTLRCSPISGHKSVSWYQQVLGQGPQFIFQYYEKEERGRGNFPDRFSARQFPNYSSELNVNALLLGDSALYLCASSFSLTGIQPQHFGDGTRLSIL.